Shown below are 21 T cell receptor beta chains from a single sample sequenced in a study of blood T cells in healthy people across ages. A sample-barcoded 5' primer and a J-beta primer mix were used in a second PCR of about 7 to 12 cycles. Via MiXCR, TCRdb re-called the 5' RACE reads, giving one row per CDR3 protein. The sample records more than 800,000 distinct CDR3 sequences, 25% to 30% being singletons. Material: blood. The receptors derive from a woman over 75 in good health.

This clonotype was picked up many times. The chain couples TRBV9 to TRBJ2-1; 16 nucleotides align to TRBD2. Germline values: CDR1 SGDLS, CDR2 YYNGEE. The CDR3 has 18 residues. Trimming cost V 4 bases and J 1 base; bases outside gene matches: 5. In nucleotides, the CDR3 is TGTGCCAGCAGCTCGGGACTAGCGGGGGGGTGGTCCTACAATGAGCAGTTCTTC. Translated, it gives CASSSGLAGGWSYNEQFF.

At least ten counts were recorded for this clonotype. This chain uses TRBV7-2 with TRBJ2-3; TRBD2 agrees at 11 bases. Germline V gene sequence: CDR1 SGHTA, CDR2 FQGNSA. V gave up 6 bases and J gave up 2 bases; unmatched junction bases: 7. The CDR3 length is 16 residues. CDR3 sequence: CASRFTSGGFTDTQYF. The CDR3 coding sequence is TGTGCCAGCAGATTTACTAGCGGGGGCTTCACAGATACGCAGTATTTT.

This clonotype has a count of ten or more. The chain has TRBV12-3 or TRBV12-4 and TRBJ2-3; D is unclear. The CDR3 contains 14 residues. Trimming pared 2 bases from V and 8 bases from J, leaving 14 bases between. The CDR3 loop is CASSLRTAMSTQYF. As DNA, the CDR3 is TGTGCCAGCAGTTTAAGGACCGCTATGAGTACGCAGTATTTT.

The V gene is TRBV5-1, the J gene TRBJ2-7; the D gene is possibly TRBD2 (5 bases). Trimming took 4 bases from V and 2 from J, leaving 13 bases between them. The CDR3 runs 14 residues. The V gene's germline CDR1 is SGHRS and CDR2 YFSETQ. The CDR3 loop is CASSHSRAPYEQYF. CDR3 DNA: TGCGCCAGCAGCCACTCGCGGGCACCCTACGAGCAGTACTTC.

The chain uses TRBV7-2 and TRBJ2-3, with D perhaps TRBD1 (6 bases). The CDR3 runs 15 residues. Germline assignment: CDR1 SGHTA and CDR2 FQGNSA. The V gene lost 5 bases and the J gene lost 4 bases, with 16 bases spanning the gap. CDR3 sequence: CASSRSDSQSDTQYF. The CDR3 region has the DNA TGTGCCAGCAGCAGATCGGACAGTCAGTCAGATACGCAGTATTTT.

This clonotype was seen a handful of times. V usage is TRBV9 and J usage is TRBJ2-1; D is perhaps TRBD1 (6 bases). CDR1 and CDR2 from the germline V gene are SGDLS and YYNGEE. With 0 bases removed from V and 5 bases from J, the gap between germline ends came to 9 bases. The CDR3 spans 14 residues. The CDR3 reads CASSVAHRDNEQFF. Written as DNA, the CDR3 is TGTGCCAGCAGCGTAGCTCACAGGGACAATGAGCAGTTCTTC.

At least ten counts were recorded for this clonotype. The chain couples TRBV4-3 to TRBJ1-4; D not certain. Germline V gives CDR1 LGHNA, CDR2 YSLEER. The CDR3 length is 13 residues. Trimming removed 0 bases from V and 13 bases from J, with 12 bases in between. The CDR3 is CASSQDRPGGLFF. The CDR3 nucleotides are TGCGCCAGCAGCCAAGATAGACCGGGCGGACTGTTTTTT.

This clonotype has a count of ten or more. The rearrangement links TRBV7-2 to TRBJ2-3; the D is unclear. Trimming took 5 bases from V and 10 from J, leaving 25 bases between them. The CDR3 covers 16 residues. CDR1 SGHTA and CDR2 FQGNSA come from the germline V gene. Here the CDR3 reads CASSPQSPGLARAQYF. CDR3 DNA sequence: TGTGCCAGCAGCCCCCAGTCCCCCGGTTTAGCTCGGGCGCAGTATTTT.

This clonotype has more than one count but fewer than ten. The J gene is TRBJ2-7, the V gene TRBV28; D not resolved. CDR1 MDHEN and CDR2 SYDVKM come from the germline V gene. V lost 5 bases and J lost 0, with 14 bases in between. The CDR3 consists of 15 residues. CDR3: CASSGSGGSSYEQYF. The CDR3 nucleotides read TGTGCCAGCAGTGGGTCGGGCGGAAGCTCCTACGAGCAGTACTTC.

About this clonotype: A much larger clone differs by one base, so this may be a read error. The chain has TRBV10-3 and TRBJ2-7, with 8 nucleotides matching TRBD1. The J call is in doubt because the DNA end fits TRBJ2-5 better. The V gene's germline CDR1 is ENHRY and CDR2 SYGVKD. CDR3 length: 14 residues. Here the CDR3 DNA reads TGTGCCATCAGGGAGTCGACAGGGGAGGAGACCCAGTACTTC. Its protein product is CAIRESTGEETQYF.

This chain connects TRBV6-5 to TRBJ1-1; 9 bases fit TRBD1. J gave up 4 bases and V 6 bases, and 6 bases lay outside the gene matches. The CDR3 spans 14 residues. Germline CDR1 is MNHEY and CDR2 is SVGAGI. Written as DNA, the CDR3 is TGTGCCAGCAGAGGTGGGACAGGGTGCACTGAAGCTTTCTTT. It is translated as CASRGGTGCTEAFF.

This clonotype was seen ten or more times. The V call is TRBV6-6, the J call TRBJ1-5; no definite D call. CDR1 is MNHNY, CDR2 SVGAGI, per germline (reference sequence). The CDR3 has 12 amino acids. V shed 6 bases and J shed 3 bases, with 6 bases lying between them. CDR3 DNA sequence: TGTGCCAGCAGGGTTACCAATCAGCCCCAGCATTTT. Amino acids: CASRVTNQPQHF.

This clonotype was recorded many times. This rearrangement joins TRBV4-1 to TRBJ2-3, with a tentative D call TRBD1 (6 bases). The CDR3 sequence is 15 residues long. Germline assignment: CDR1 MGHRA and CDR2 YSYEKL. Between the trimmed V and J ends, which lost 0 bases and 3 bases, there was a span of 10 bases. The CDR3 DNA follows: TGCGCCAGCAGCCAAGAAACTACAGGGACAGATACGCAGTATTTT. Translating gives CASSQETTGTDTQYF.

Only a few counts were recorded for this clonotype. V usage is TRBV20-1 and J usage is TRBJ1-5; 9 bases line up with TRBD1. Unmatched junction bases numbered 12, after V lost 5 bases and J lost 7 bases. The length of the CDR3 is 15 residues. Germline V gene sequence: CDR1 DFQATT, CDR2 SNEGSKA (reference sequence). The CDR3 sequence is CSARKQQGAQQPQHF. CDR3 DNA: TGCAGTGCTCGAAAACAACAGGGGGCGCAACAGCCCCAGCATTTT.

The rearrangement joins TRBV5-6 to TRBJ2-3; 16 bases map to TRBD2. The junction had 18 bases not matched to a gene; V was cut back by 2 bases and J by 6 bases. Germline V gene lookup returns CDR1 SGHDT and CDR2 YYEEEE. The CDR3 runs 21 residues. This CDR3 reads CASSFPPGLAGGDSRMDTQYF. CDR3 in DNA: TGTGCCAGCAGCTTCCCACCGGGACTAGCGGGGGGGGACTCTAGGATGGATACGCAGTATTTT.

In its sample, this clonotype was seen a few times. This clone may be a read error of a much larger clone one base away. The chain recombines TRBV29-1 with TRBJ2-7; D is possibly TRBD1 (5 bases). The CDR3 runs to 13 residues. Germline lookup yields CDR1 SQVTM and CDR2 ANQGSEA. The V end was cut by 5 bases, the J end by 7 bases, with 18 bases between. The DNA of the CDR3 is TGCAGCGTTCTACAGGACCTAGACAATGAGCAGTACTTC. This codes for CSVLQDLDNEQYF.

Note on this clonotype: A single base separates this from a much larger clone, so it may be a read error. The CDR3 sequence is CASSFLYNEQYF. The CDR3 DNA reads TGTGCCAGCAGTTTTTTATACAATGAGCAGTACTTC. This chain uses TRBV28 with TRBJ2-1; the D is unclear. With the DNA end fitting TRBJ2-7 better, the J assignment may be wrong. The germline V gene has CDR1 MDHEN and CDR2 SYDVKM. This CDR3 is built from 12 residues.

This chain uses TRBV25-1 with TRBJ2-3, with a weak D call TRBD1 (6 bases). Germline V gives CDR1 MGHDK, CDR2 SYGVNS. Trimming pared 0 bases from V and 1 base from J, leaving 8 bases between. The CDR3 loop spans 15 amino acids. The CDR3 region has the DNA TGTGCCAGCAGTGAATATGGGGGCCGCACAGATACGCAGTATTTT. Translated: CASSEYGGRTDTQYF.

This clonotype was found a few times. This chain connects TRBV14 to TRBJ2-3; 13 bases align to TRBD2. The ends lost 5 bases at V and 4 bases at J; junction bases unmatched: 6. This CDR3 contains 16 residues. Germline V lookup: CDR1 SGHDN, CDR2 FVKESK. CDR3 nucleotide sequence: TGTGCCAGCAGCACCGCACTAGCGGGGGGGTCAGATACGCAGTATTTT. It translates to CASSTALAGGSDTQYF. The complete variable domain, with remaining parts taken from reference TRBV14 and TRBJ2-3, reads EAGVTQFPSHSVIEKGQTVTLRCDPISGHDNLYWYRRVMGKEIKFLLHFVKESKQDESGMPNNRFLAERTGGTYSTLKVQPAELEDSGVYFCASSTALAGGSDTQYFGPGTRLTVL.

There are many counts of this clonotype. The chain uses TRBV6-2 or TRBV6-3 and TRBJ2-7; weak D call: TRBD2 (6 bases). Between the trimmed V and J ends, which lost 5 bases and 3 bases, there was a span of 8 bases. Germline V gene sequence: CDR1 MNHEY, CDR2 SVGEGT. This CDR3 comprises 12 residues. The CDR3 DNA is TGTGCCAGCAGTAAGGGACTCTACGAGCAGTACTTC. Amino acid sequence: CASSKGLYEQYF.

Concerning this clonotype: This may be a read error: a much more frequent sequence differs by one nucleotide. This chain joins TRBV4-2 and TRBJ2-1; 10 positions match TRBD2. The end of the DNA is better explained by TRBJ2-7, so the J call may be wrong. The CDR3 sequence is 17 residues long. The germline V gene has CDR1 LGHNA and CDR2 YNFKEQ. The CDR3 reads CASSQASGGPSYNEQYF. The CDR3 nucleotides are TGTGCCAGCAGCCAAGCTAGCGGGGGCCCCTCCTACAATGAGCAGTACTTC.